The 29 T cell receptor beta chains below were found in one sample sequenced in a study of vaccination and CD4 T cells after COVID-19. These TCRs are of unknown antigen specificity. Sequencing of DNA taken from cultured CD4+ T cells relied on the Oncomine TCR Beta short-read assay. TCRdb redid the calling of the PCR reads with MiXCR, one entry per CDR3 protein. The sample yields around 20,000 distinct CDR3 sequences, about 53% seen once. Specified treatment: roughly 11-day PBMC culture with coronavirus spike peptide pools or control peptides (ViraFEST assay). The specimen sequenced was CD4+ T cells from blood, cultured in vitro. The receptors stem from a human donor who had recovered from COVID-19.

The DNA of the CDR3 is TGTGCCAGCAGCCCCGACAGGGCACAGTTCTTC. Protein sequence: CASSPDRAQFF. The chain links TRBV7-2 to TRBJ2-1; TRBD1 aligns across 7 bases. Germline V lookup: CDR1 SGHTA, CDR2 FQGNSA. The V and J ends lost 5 bases and 13 bases, in that order; junction bases with no gene match: 5. The length of the CDR3 is 11 residues.

This clonotype was observed once. This chain links TRBV19 with TRBJ2-1; perhaps TRBD2 as D (6 bases). CDR1 LNHDA and CDR2 SQIVND come from the germline V gene (reference sequence). The CDR3 is 14 amino acids. Trimming shortened V by 5 bases and J by 8 bases, and 16 bases separated the two germline ends. CDR3 nucleotide sequence: TGTGCCAGTAGTGGGGGACCGGGAGATCATGAGCAGTTCTTC. Amino acid sequence: CASSGGPGDHEQFF. Together with reference TRBV19 and TRBJ2-1, the CDR3 gives the full variable domain: DGGITQSPKYLFRKEGQNVTLSCEQNLNHDAMYWYRQDPGQGLRLIYYSQIVNDFQKGDIAEGYSVSREKKESFPLTVTSAQKNPTAFYLCASSGGPGDHEQFFGPGTRLTVL.

The genes are TRBV7-6 and TRBJ2-7, with TRBD2 matching 8 bases. CDR1 and CDR2 from the germline V gene are SGHVS and FNYEAQ. The CDR3 has 14 amino acids. Trimming removed 8 bases from V and 0 bases from J; junction bases left unmatched: 6. CDR3 bases: TGTGCCAGCTCCGGGGGGGTAAGCTCCTACGAGCAGTACTTC. It encodes CASSGGVSSYEQYF.

In its sample, this clonotype was seen a few times. The chain couples TRBV20-1 to TRBJ1-1; 7 bases are shared with TRBD1. V was clipped by 3 bases and J by 10 bases; unmatched bases: 20. The CDR3 sequence is 16 residues long. Germline CDR1 is DFQATT and CDR2 is SNEGSKA (reference sequence). The CDR3 sequence: CSARATGEGWGFGAFF. As DNA, the CDR3 is TGCAGTGCTAGGGCTACAGGGGAAGGATGGGGCTTTGGAGCTTTCTTT.

This chain joins TRBV6-4 and TRBJ1-1, with D tentatively TRBD1 (6 bases). V shed 5 bases and J shed 0 bases, with 7 bases lying between them. From germline, CDR1 is MRHNA and CDR2 SNTAGT. CDR3 length: 13 residues. Here the CDR3 DNA reads TGTGCCAGCAGTACAGGGATGAACACTGAAGCTTTCTTT. Protein sequence: CASSTGMNTEAFF.

The CDR3 region is CASRSGDRDSSPLHF. The CDR3 DNA reads TGTGCCAGCAGGAGCGGGGACAGGGATAGTTCACCCCTCCACTTT. The rearrangement uses TRBV27 and TRBJ1-6, with 9 bases that match TRBD1. CDR1 and CDR2 from the germline V gene are MNHEY and SMNVEV (reference sequence). This CDR3 has 15 amino acids. V shed 6 bases and J 9 bases; nucleotides not matched to a gene: 9.

The chain employs TRBV27 and TRBJ1-1; TRBD1 aligns across 10 bases. CDR1 and CDR2 (germline): MNHEY, SMNVEV (reference sequence). Unmatched junction bases numbered 8, after V lost 5 bases and J lost 5 bases. This CDR3 has 15 residues. CDR3 loop: CASSARQGALTEAFF. CDR3 coding DNA: TGTGCCAGCAGTGCCCGACAGGGGGCTTTGACTGAAGCTTTCTTT.

This chain links TRBV6-5 with TRBJ2-7; D remains unclear. This CDR3 is built from 11 residues. The germline V and J ends were trimmed by 2 bases and 12 bases, with 11 bases remaining between them. Germline V gene lookup returns CDR1 MNHEY and CDR2 SVGAGI. The CDR3 loop is CASSYGGDLYF. Here the CDR3 DNA reads TGTGCCAGCAGTTACGGTGGCGACTTGTACTTC.

This clonotype appeared a few times. V gene TRBV7-9 combines with J gene TRBJ1-2; D is ambiguous. Germline CDR1 is SEHNR and CDR2 is FQNEAQ (reference sequence). Trimming took off 5 bases at V and 4 bases at J, with 11 bases between the two ends. This CDR3 has 13 residues. CDR3 coding DNA: TGTGCCAGCAGCCGAAGTGACGGCTATGGCTACACCTTC. Protein: CASSRSDGYGYTF.

This sequence joins TRBV11-2 and TRBJ2-5; perhaps D is TRBD1 or TRBD2 (5 bases each). The V end lost 6 bases, the J end lost 0 bases, and 20 bases lay between the germline ends. The CDR3 extends over 17 amino acids. Germline V gives CDR1 SGHAT, CDR2 FQNNGV. The CDR3 loop reads CASRPARGPLYQETQYF. CDR3 nucleotides: TGTGCCAGCAGACCCGCTAGGGGACCTTTGTACCAAGAGACCCAGTACTTC.

The chain carries TRBV7-9 and TRBJ1-4; 10 positions match TRBD1. Germline assignment: CDR1 SEHNR and CDR2 FQNEAQ (reference sequence). With 5 bases clipped from V and 8 bases from J, the junction kept 5 bases outside the gene matches. This CDR3 is 14 amino acids long. The CDR3 here is CASSPRQGAEKLFF. CDR3 nucleotides: TGTGCCAGCAGCCCCCGACAGGGGGCGGAAAAACTGTTTTTT.

V and J are TRBV10-3 and TRBJ2-5; D may be TRBD2 (6 bases). Trimming removed 2 bases at V and 3 bases at J, with 10 bases between. The V gene's germline CDR1 is ENHRY and CDR2 SYGVKD. The CDR3 length is 14 residues. The CDR3 loop is CAISEAGSEETQYF. The CDR3 DNA is TGTGCCATCAGTGAGGCGGGATCGGAAGAGACCCAGTACTTC.

The chain recombines TRBV6-1 with TRBJ2-7; 11 nucleotides match TRBD2. The CDR3 has 13 residues. Germline values: CDR1 MNHNS, CDR2 SASEGT. V was clipped by 6 bases and J by 2 bases; unmatched bases: 0. The CDR3 nucleotides are TGTGCCAGCAGGACTAGCGGGGCCTACGAGCAGTACTTC. The encoded protein is CASRTSGAYEQYF.

V gene TRBV7-2 combines with J gene TRBJ2-7; D is perhaps TRBD1 (7 bases). The CDR3 has 15 residues. Per the germline V gene, CDR1 is SGHTA and CDR2 is FQGNSA. Between the trimmed V and J ends, which lost 4 bases and 4 bases, there was a span of 17 bases. The CDR3 loop is CASSSDYRGGYEQYF. The CDR3 bases are TGTGCCAGCAGCTCTGACTACAGGGGAGGTTACGAGCAGTACTTC.

J is TRBJ1-5 and V is TRBV6-4, with 7 bases fitting TRBD1. The germline V gene encodes CDR1 MRHNA and CDR2 SNTAGT. The CDR3 is made up of 15 amino acids. Trimming took 6 bases from V and 1 from J; bases not matched to a gene: 6. CDR3 sequence (DNA): TGTGCCAGCAGGAAAGACAGGGTAAGCAATCAGCCCCAGCATTTT. This encodes CASRKDRVSNQPQHF.

This chain connects TRBV20-1 to TRBJ1-3; perhaps TRBD1 as D (6 bases). The germline CDR1 and CDR2 sequences are DFQATT and SNEGSKA (reference sequence). Trimming removed 6 bases at V and 3 bases at J, with 12 bases between. The CDR3 has 13 residues. This CDR3 reads CSARRGVGNTIYF. The CDR3 DNA is TGCAGTGCCAGGAGGGGGGTTGGAAACACCATATATTTT.

This sequence joins TRBV20-1 and TRBJ2-7; 9 bases are shared with TRBD2. The germline CDR1 and CDR2 sequences are DFQATT and SNEGSKA (reference sequence). V lost 5 bases to trimming and J lost 3 bases; unmatched junction nucleotides: 5. This CDR3 has 13 amino acids. CDR3 DNA sequence: TGCAGTGCTTCCAGCGGGAGGAACTACGAGCAGTACTTC. Translation: CSASSGRNYEQYF.

In its sample, this clonotype is medium-sized. The rearrangement links TRBV6-1 to TRBJ1-2; maybe TRBD1 (5 bases). The CDR3 has 15 residues. V lost 1 base and J 1 base, leaving 10 bases between the germline ends. Germline assignment: CDR1 MNHNS and CDR2 SASEGT. CDR3 sequence: CASSEGGGGNYGYTF. CDR3 in DNA: TGTGCCAGCAGTGAAGGTGGGGGAGGTAACTATGGCTACACCTTC.

The J gene is TRBJ2-7, the V gene TRBV5-4; no clear D gene. The CDR3 spans 11 residues. Trimming shortened V by 1 base and J by 6 bases, and 5 bases separated the two germline ends. Germline V gives CDR1 SGHNT, CDR2 YYREEE (reference sequence). CDR3 DNA: TGTGCCAGCAGCTTGACGGGCGAGCAGTACTTC. Translating gives CASSLTGEQYF.

The chain recombines TRBV20-1 with TRBJ2-3, with a possible D match to TRBD2 (6 bases). Germline V gene sequence: CDR1 DFQATT, CDR2 SNEGSKA (reference sequence). The CDR3 covers 11 residues. V was shortened by 6 bases and J by 6 bases, with 10 bases between the two germline ends. CDR3 residues: CSAPGTDTQYF. CDR3 in DNA: TGCAGTGCCCCGGGGACTGATACGCAGTATTTT.

This chain links TRBV6-4 with TRBJ2-3; perhaps D is TRBD1 or TRBD2 (5 bases each). CDR3 length: 13 amino acids. Germline-derived CDR1 and CDR2 are MRHNA and SNTAGT. Trimming cost V 4 bases and J 8 bases, with 13 bases left between them. CDR3 in DNA: TGTGCCAGCAGTGGGGACCAGCAGGGTACGCAGTATTTT. Protein: CASSGDQQGTQYF.

This clonotype was seen only a few times. The V call is TRBV10-3, the J call TRBJ2-7; D is unclear. Trimming took 6 bases from V and 3 from J, leaving 18 bases between them. CDR3 size: 15 residues. The V gene's germline CDR1 is ENHRY and CDR2 SYGVKD. The CDR3 DNA follows: TGTGCCATCAGCCCAACGGTCGGCAGTGGCTACGAGCAGTACTTC. It translates to CAISPTVGSGYEQYF.

This clonotype occurred a few times. The chain joins TRBV19 to TRBJ2-5, with 7 positions matching TRBD1. V shed 5 bases and J 2 bases; nucleotides not matched to a gene: 8. CDR1 LNHDA and CDR2 SQIVND come from the germline V gene (reference sequence). The CDR3 is 15 residues long. The CDR3 protein is CASSLDSTGQETQYF. For the CDR3, the DNA is TGTGCCAGTAGTCTCGATTCGACAGGGCAAGAGACCCAGTACTTC.

The sample holds a few counts of this clonotype. The chain has TRBV27 and TRBJ1-2; D possibly corresponds to TRBD1 (5 bases). Germline values: CDR1 MNHEY, CDR2 SMNVEV (reference sequence). CDR3 length equals 16 residues. V lost 6 bases to trimming and J lost 4 bases, with 21 bases between them. The CDR3 bases are TGTGCCAGCAGCGTTTCAGGGACCTACGCCTTCTATGGCTACACCTTC. Its translation is CASSVSGTYAFYGYTF.

This clonotype came up a few times. The chain carries TRBV12-3 or TRBV12-4 and TRBJ2-7, with D possibly TRBD1 on 6 matching bases. Trimming cost V 2 bases and J 0 bases, with 14 bases left between them. CDR3 length equals 16 residues. The CDR3 DNA is TGTGCCAGCAGTTTAAGGGCGCAGGGGATCTCCTACGAGCAGTACTTC. Residues: CASSLRAQGISYEQYF.

This clonotype showed up just a few times. The chain links TRBV20-1 to TRBJ2-3; weak D call: TRBD2 (6 bases). The CDR3 consists of 14 residues. The V gene lost 3 bases and the J gene lost 6 bases, with 16 bases spanning the gap. Germline V lookup: CDR1 DFQATT, CDR2 SNEGSKA (reference sequence). DNA for the CDR3: TGCAGTGCTAGCTCGGGAGCGCCTTTGGATACGCAGTATTTT. Translation gives CSASSGAPLDTQYF.

This rearrangement joins TRBV6-1 to TRBJ1-6; D is unresolved. Looked up from germline, CDR1 is MNHNS and CDR2 is SASEGT. The CDR3 contains 11 residues. V gave up 7 bases and J gave up 8 bases, with 6 bases separating them. The CDR3 is CASTEDSPLHF. The CDR3 DNA reads as TGTGCCAGCACCGAGGATTCACCCCTCCACTTT.

The chain uses TRBV19 and TRBJ1-5; D remains ambiguous. Deletions cut 9 bases from V and 1 base from J, with 16 bases between. This CDR3 is 15 amino acids long. Germline loops: CDR1 LNHDA, CDR2 SQIVND (reference sequence). The CDR3 loop reads CASSPDHGSNQPQHF. CDR3 nucleotide sequence: TGTGCCAGCTCACCCGACCACGGGAGCAATCAGCCCCAGCATTTT.

The genes are TRBV4-3 and TRBJ1-5, with 8 bases identical to TRBD1. Germline values: CDR1 LGHNA, CDR2 YSLEER. The CDR3 is made up of 17 amino acids. V lost 0 bases, J lost 2 bases, and 6 bases stayed unmatched. CDR3 region: CASSQDSATGGNQPQHF. The CDR3 DNA reads TGCGCCAGCAGCCAAGATTCGGCGACAGGGGGCAATCAGCCCCAGCATTTT.